This T cell receptor (beta chain) was sequenced in a study of blood T cells in healthy people across ages. About the study: Template switching picked up about one barcoded beta molecule for each two T cells.

This clonotype was counted ten times or more. The use of a sample-barcoded 5' primer and a J-beta primer mix characterized a second PCR of roughly 7 to 11 cycles. MiXCR, applied by TCRdb to the 5' RACE reads, yields one record per CDR3 protein. The data contain about 570,000 distinct CDR3 sequences, about 25% of them singletons. CDR1 SGHDN and CDR2 FVKESK come from the germline V gene. The CDR3 has 15 residues. Trimming stripped 0 bases from V and 5 bases from J, with 14 bases between. This rearrangement joins TRBV14 to TRBJ2-7; D may match TRBD1 or TRBD2 (5 bases each). This receptor was identified in a woman aged 65 to 85 in good health. The sample comprised blood. The CDR3 DNA reads TGTGCCAGCAGCCAAGATCCTAAGGGACCCAACGAGCAGTACTTC. Amino acids: CASSQDPKGPNEQYF. Using reference TRBV14 and TRBJ2-7 for the parts outside the CDR3, the full variable domain is EAGVTQFPSHSVIEKGQTVTLRCDPISGHDNLYWYRRVMGKEIKFLLHFVKESKQDESGMPNNRFLAERTGGTYSTLKVQPAELEDSGVYFCASSQDPKGPNEQYFGPGTRLTVT.